The clone carrying this T cell receptor (beta chain) was counted ten times or more. Its target is not known. The missing CDR3 end, 3 residues past where the read stops, is filled in from the germline J gene. Germline lookup yields CDR1 SGHRS and CDR2 YFSETQ. Trimming stripped 4 bases from V and 0 bases from J, with 20 bases between. The CDR3 is 18 residues long. Some clones are missing from TCRdb's copy, which holds only in-frame ones; the method was immunoSEQ multiplex PCR. The repertoire consists of about 40,000 clones, none detected only once. This entry comes from a study of T cell clonality in common variable immunodeficiency. Study-level findings and limits: What drives increased CVID clonality needs T cell subpopulation sequencing. CVID subjects shared fewer TCRbeta clones than healthy controls did.

The chain has TRBV5-1 and TRBJ2-1; D ambiguous. Sequencing was done on a sample of peripheral blood mononuclear cells. The receptor was derived from a person between 18 and 75 years old in good health. The CDR3 DNA, read in part, is TGCGCCAGCAGCGAAGACGAGAACGGGTTGAGCTCCTACAATGAG. Translating it yields CASSEDENGLSSYNE. The entire CDR3 sequence reads CASSEDENGLSSYNEQFF.